A selection of T cell receptor beta chains follows, all from one sample in a study of control samples from healthy donors and cancer patients. Sequencing used immunoSEQ multiplex PCR; TCRdb keeps in-frame clones, though not all of them. The table has 45,000 to 60,000 clones, 85% to 95% seen once. The sample taken for sequencing was blood. The receptors come from a man aged 25 to 40 in good health. Both conserved end residues are part of each CDR3. Each record gives: clone size, J gene, D gene, V gene, CDR3 protein, CDR3 DNA. D genes are given only for firm matches. Size tells how often a clone was seen (once, few, many) or the class of an expanded clone, and some rows leave it out.

abundance: once
j_gene: TRBJ2-3
d_gene: TRBD1
v_gene: TRBV11-2
CDR3aa: CASSPGTGRTDTQYF
CDR3nt: TGTGCCAGCAGCCCTGGGACAGGGAGGACAGATACGCAGTATTTT

abundance: -
j_gene: TRBJ2-2
d_gene: -
v_gene: TRBV7-9
CDR3aa: CASLYGTGELFF
CDR3nt: TGTGCCAGCTTGTATGGCACCGGGGAGCTGTTTTTT

abundance: few
j_gene: TRBJ2-5
d_gene: TRBD1
v_gene: TRBV27
CDR3aa: CASSQGTVKQETQYF
CDR3nt: TGTGCCAGCAGTCAAGGGACAGTGAAACAAGAGACCCAGTACTTC

abundance: -
j_gene: TRBJ2-3
d_gene: -
v_gene: TRBV15
CDR3aa: CATSRGATWGGSHTDTQYF
CDR3nt: TGTGCCACCAGCAGAGGAGCGACCTGGGGGGGCTCTCACACAGATACGCAGTATTTT

abundance: few
j_gene: TRBJ2-4
d_gene: -
v_gene: TRBV28
CDR3aa: CASSFQGENIQYF
CDR3nt: TGTGCCAGCAGTTTTCAAGGGGAAAACATTCAGTACTTC

abundance: -
j_gene: TRBJ1-1
d_gene: -
v_gene: TRBV4-3
CDR3aa: CASSQDRRNTEAFF
CDR3nt: TGCGCCAGCAGCCAAGATAGACGGAACACTGAAGCTTTCTTT

abundance: -
j_gene: TRBJ2-7
d_gene: -
v_gene: TRBV21-1
CDR3aa: CASSTRRASGGEEQYF
CDR3nt: TGTGCCAGCAGCACACGCCGGGCTAGCGGGGGGGAGGAGCAGTACTTC

abundance: once
j_gene: TRBJ1-2
d_gene: -
v_gene: TRBV19
CDR3aa: CATQDGYYDYTF
CDR3nt: TGTGCCACTCAGGACGGATACTATGACTACACCTTC

abundance: -
j_gene: TRBJ1-1
d_gene: -
v_gene: TRBV5-1
CDR3aa: CASSYGGGRTEAFF
CDR3nt: TGCGCCAGCAGCTATGGAGGGGGTCGGACTGAAGCTTTCTTT

abundance: -
j_gene: TRBJ2-7
d_gene: -
v_gene: TRBV5-5
CDR3aa: CASSLYYEQYF
CDR3nt: TGTGCCAGCAGCCTCTACTACGAGCAGTACTTC

abundance: -
j_gene: TRBJ1-3
d_gene: -
v_gene: TRBV11-2
CDR3aa: CASSLSPQVTGGNTIYF
CDR3nt: TGTGCCAGCAGCTTAAGCCCCCAGGTGACCGGGGGAAACACCATATATTTT

abundance: -
j_gene: TRBJ2-5
d_gene: TRBD1
v_gene: TRBV24-1
CDR3aa: CATSDPTGVETQYF
CDR3nt: TGTGCCACCAGTGATCCAACAGGGGTGGAGACCCAGTACTTC

abundance: -
j_gene: TRBJ2-7
d_gene: TRBD1
v_gene: TRBV23-1
CDR3aa: CASRRKGAFDNEQYF
CDR3nt: TGCGCCAGCAGACGTAAGGGGGCGTTCGATAACGAGCAGTACTTC

abundance: -
j_gene: TRBJ2-3
d_gene: -
v_gene: TRBV3-1/TRBV3-2
CDR3aa: CASSQTGRTDTQYF
CDR3nt: TGTGCCAGCAGCCAGACAGGTCGCACAGATACGCAGTATTTT

abundance: -
j_gene: TRBJ2-1
d_gene: TRBD2
v_gene: TRBV4-3
CDR3aa: CASSQDFSGGASSYNEQFF
CDR3nt: TGCGCCAGCAGCCAAGACTTTAGCGGGGGAGCGAGCTCCTACAATGAGCAGTTCTTC

abundance: -
j_gene: TRBJ1-2
d_gene: -
v_gene: TRBV28
CDR3aa: CASRGGGEDGYTF
CDR3nt: TGTGCCAGCAGGGGAGGGGGTGAGGATGGCTACACCTTC

abundance: -
j_gene: TRBJ1-4
d_gene: -
v_gene: TRBV5-6
CDR3aa: CASSEGVSYNEKLFF
CDR3nt: TGTGCCAGCAGCGAAGGGGTGAGCTATAATGAAAAACTGTTTTTT

abundance: -
j_gene: TRBJ1-1
d_gene: -
v_gene: TRBV6-4
CDR3aa: CASSANPGVAEAFF
CDR3nt: TGTGCCAGCAGCGCCAATCCTGGCGTTGCTGAAGCTTTCTTT

abundance: -
j_gene: TRBJ1-2
d_gene: TRBD1
v_gene: TRBV7-2
CDR3aa: CASSPPGQGWNGYTF
CDR3nt: TGTGCCAGCAGCCCACCGGGACAGGGTTGGAATGGCTACACCTTC

abundance: -
j_gene: TRBJ2-5
d_gene: -
v_gene: TRBV30
CDR3aa: CAWSALGRLQETQYF
CDR3nt: TGTGCCTGGAGTGCGCTGGGACGGCTTCAAGAGACCCAGTACTTC

abundance: -
j_gene: TRBJ2-4
d_gene: -
v_gene: TRBV2
CDR3aa: CASSELLKGIQYF
CDR3nt: TGTGCCAGCAGTGAACTACTCAAGGGCATTCAGTACTTC

abundance: -
j_gene: TRBJ2-1
d_gene: -
v_gene: TRBV6-4
CDR3aa: CASTGTAGNEQFF
CDR3nt: TGTGCCAGCACGGGTACTGCTGGCAATGAGCAGTTCTTC

abundance: -
j_gene: TRBJ1-1
d_gene: TRBD1
v_gene: TRBV19
CDR3aa: CASRTGGSEAFF
CDR3nt: TGTGCCAGTAGGACAGGGGGAAGCGAAGCTTTCTTT

abundance: -
j_gene: TRBJ1-2
d_gene: -
v_gene: TRBV10-3
CDR3aa: CAISVGGSNYGYTF
CDR3nt: TGTGCCATCAGTGTCGGAGGGAGCAACTATGGCTACACCTTC

abundance: -
j_gene: TRBJ1-5
d_gene: TRBD1
v_gene: TRBV6-5
CDR3aa: CASSSDRVAGNQPQHF
CDR3nt: TGTGCCAGCAGTTCCGACAGGGTAGCGGGCAATCAGCCCCAGCATTTT

abundance: -
j_gene: TRBJ1-1
d_gene: -
v_gene: TRBV27
CDR3aa: CASSLSYVGGGTEAFF
CDR3nt: TGTGCCAGCAGTTTATCATATGTCGGGGGAGGGACTGAAGCTTTCTTT

abundance: -
j_gene: TRBJ2-1
d_gene: -
v_gene: TRBV14
CDR3aa: CASSHTSKQFF
CDR3nt: TGTGCCAGCAGCCATACTAGCAAGCAGTTCTTC

abundance: -
j_gene: TRBJ1-2
d_gene: -
v_gene: TRBV5-1
CDR3aa: CASSKGRDYGYTF
CDR3nt: TGCGCCAGCAGCAAAGGGAGGGACTATGGCTACACCTTC

abundance: -
j_gene: TRBJ2-3
d_gene: TRBD2
v_gene: TRBV2
CDR3aa: CASSDPLAGAPTDTQYF
CDR3nt: TGTGCCAGCAGTGATCCCCTAGCGGGGGCCCCCACAGATACGCAGTATTTT

abundance: -
j_gene: TRBJ2-2
d_gene: -
v_gene: TRBV6-5
CDR3aa: CASSLMQGKTGELFF
CDR3nt: TGTGCCAGCAGTTTAATGCAGGGGAAAACCGGGGAGCTGTTTTTT

abundance: -
j_gene: TRBJ2-7
d_gene: TRBD1
v_gene: TRBV19
CDR3aa: CASSRDRNYEQYF
CDR3nt: TGTGCCAGTAGTCGGGACAGGAACTACGAGCAGTACTTC

abundance: -
j_gene: TRBJ1-1
d_gene: -
v_gene: TRBV11-1
CDR3aa: CASSLIREDTEAFF
CDR3nt: TGTGCCAGCAGCCTAATCAGGGAAGACACTGAAGCTTTCTTT

abundance: once
j_gene: TRBJ2-7
d_gene: TRBD1
v_gene: TRBV6-5
CDR3aa: CASSYDGTGSYEQYF
CDR3nt: TGTGCCAGCAGTTACGACGGGACAGGGAGCTACGAGCAGTACTTC

abundance: -
j_gene: TRBJ2-7
d_gene: -
v_gene: TRBV5-1
CDR3aa: CASGQPGVGSYEQYF
CDR3nt: TGCGCCAGCGGACAGCCAGGGGTCGGCTCCTACGAGCAGTACTTC

abundance: -
j_gene: TRBJ2-5
d_gene: TRBD2
v_gene: TRBV5-1
CDR3aa: CASSWGSGGAWETQYF
CDR3nt: TGCGCCAGCAGCTGGGGGAGCGGGGGGGCCTGGGAGACCCAGTACTTC

abundance: -
j_gene: TRBJ2-7
d_gene: -
v_gene: TRBV5-1
CDR3aa: CASSLEQAGADEQYF
CDR3nt: TGCGCCAGCAGCTTGGAGCAGGCAGGAGCAGACGAGCAGTACTTC

abundance: once
j_gene: TRBJ1-2
d_gene: -
v_gene: TRBV6-4
CDR3aa: CASKGTPGGNYGYTF
CDR3nt: TGTGCCAGCAAAGGAACTCCAGGAGGGAACTATGGCTACACCTTC

abundance: -
j_gene: TRBJ2-7
d_gene: -
v_gene: TRBV6-5
CDR3aa: CASRLAETYEQYF
CDR3nt: TGTGCCAGCAGGTTAGCGGAGACCTACGAGCAGTACTTC

abundance: -
j_gene: TRBJ1-4
d_gene: TRBD1
v_gene: TRBV4-1
CDR3aa: CASSLDRDSEKLFF
CDR3nt: TGCGCCAGCAGCCTGGACAGGGATAGTGAAAAACTGTTTTTT

abundance: -
j_gene: TRBJ1-1
d_gene: -
v_gene: TRBV10-2
CDR3aa: CASWTPVEAFF
CDR3nt: TGCGCCAGCTGGACCCCCGTTGAAGCTTTCTTT

abundance: -
j_gene: TRBJ1-4
d_gene: -
v_gene: TRBV2
CDR3aa: CASRGQGSGGEKLFF
CDR3nt: TGTGCCAGCAGGGGTCAGGGGTCGGGGGGGGAAAAACTGTTTTTT

abundance: -
j_gene: TRBJ1-1
d_gene: -
v_gene: TRBV7-9
CDR3aa: CASSLASAQRIGEAFF
CDR3nt: TGTGCCAGCAGCTTAGCGAGCGCACAGAGGATTGGTGAAGCTTTCTTT

abundance: -
j_gene: TRBJ1-2
d_gene: -
v_gene: TRBV11-3
CDR3aa: CASPRGRNYGYTF
CDR3nt: TGTGCCAGCCCCCGGGGCAGAAACTATGGCTACACCTTC

abundance: -
j_gene: TRBJ1-6
d_gene: -
v_gene: TRBV10-3
CDR3aa: CAISEEYGTGSYNSPLHF
CDR3nt: TGTGCCATCAGTGAGGAATATGGGACGGGCTCCTATAATTCACCCCTCCACTTT

abundance: -
j_gene: TRBJ2-7
d_gene: -
v_gene: TRBV18
CDR3aa: CASSPLLGDIGEQYF
CDR3nt: TGTGCCAGCTCACCACTTTTAGGGGACATCGGCGAGCAGTACTTC

abundance: -
j_gene: TRBJ2-7
d_gene: -
v_gene: TRBV4-3
CDR3aa: CASSQGSDRAKQYF
CDR3nt: TGCGCCAGCAGCCAGGGATCAGATAGGGCCAAGCAGTACTTC

abundance: -
j_gene: TRBJ2-7
d_gene: -
v_gene: TRBV9
CDR3aa: CASSVDLNYEQYF
CDR3nt: TGTGCCAGCAGCGTAGACCTAAACTACGAGCAGTACTTC

abundance: -
j_gene: TRBJ1-2
d_gene: -
v_gene: TRBV5-1
CDR3aa: CASSADSSGGYGYTF
CDR3nt: TGCGCCAGCAGCGCAGACAGTTCTGGAGGCTATGGCTACACCTTC

abundance: -
j_gene: TRBJ1-2
d_gene: -
v_gene: TRBV28
CDR3aa: CASSDPGTVVNYGYTF
CDR3nt: TGTGCCAGCAGTGACCCCGGGACCGTAGTTAACTATGGCTACACCTTC

abundance: -
j_gene: TRBJ1-5
d_gene: -
v_gene: TRBV18
CDR3aa: CASSHGQGAQPQHF
CDR3nt: TGTGCCAGCTCCCATGGGCAGGGAGCTCAGCCCCAGCATTTT

abundance: -
j_gene: TRBJ1-4
d_gene: -
v_gene: TRBV10-3
CDR3aa: CAISEVQGKLFF
CDR3nt: TGTGCCATCAGTGAGGTACAGGGTAAACTGTTTTTT

abundance: -
j_gene: TRBJ1-4
d_gene: -
v_gene: TRBV11-2
CDR3aa: CASSTGTGGLEKLFF
CDR3nt: TGTGCCAGCAGCACTGGGACGGGAGGGTTGGAAAAACTGTTTTTT

abundance: -
j_gene: TRBJ1-6
d_gene: TRBD1
v_gene: TRBV18
CDR3aa: CASSPTGQGEHSPLHF
CDR3nt: TGTGCCAGCTCACCTACTGGACAGGGTGAGCATTCACCCCTCCACTTT

abundance: -
j_gene: TRBJ1-2
d_gene: -
v_gene: TRBV15
CDR3aa: CATSRDAGTGYTF
CDR3nt: TGTGCCACCAGCAGAGATGCGGGAACTGGCTACACCTTC

abundance: -
j_gene: TRBJ2-3
d_gene: TRBD1
v_gene: TRBV7-8
CDR3aa: CASSGDRATDTQYF
CDR3nt: TGTGCCAGCAGCGGGGACAGGGCAACAGATACGCAGTATTTT

abundance: -
j_gene: TRBJ2-3
d_gene: -
v_gene: TRBV24-1
CDR3aa: CATSDPTGTGTDTQYF
CDR3nt: TGTGCCACCAGTGATCCCACCGGGACGGGCACAGATACGCAGTATTTT